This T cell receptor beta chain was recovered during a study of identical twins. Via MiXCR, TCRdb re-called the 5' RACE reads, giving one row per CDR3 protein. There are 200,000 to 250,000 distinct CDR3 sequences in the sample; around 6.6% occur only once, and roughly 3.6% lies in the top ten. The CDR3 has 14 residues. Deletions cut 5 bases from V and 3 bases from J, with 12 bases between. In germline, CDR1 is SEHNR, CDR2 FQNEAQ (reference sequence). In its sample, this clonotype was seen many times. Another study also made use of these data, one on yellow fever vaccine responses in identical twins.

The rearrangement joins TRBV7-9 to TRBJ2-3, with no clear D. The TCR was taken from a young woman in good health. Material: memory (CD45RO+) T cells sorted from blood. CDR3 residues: CASSALRATDTQYF. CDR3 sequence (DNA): TGTGCCAGCAGCGCACTAAGAGCGACAGATACGCAGTATTTT.